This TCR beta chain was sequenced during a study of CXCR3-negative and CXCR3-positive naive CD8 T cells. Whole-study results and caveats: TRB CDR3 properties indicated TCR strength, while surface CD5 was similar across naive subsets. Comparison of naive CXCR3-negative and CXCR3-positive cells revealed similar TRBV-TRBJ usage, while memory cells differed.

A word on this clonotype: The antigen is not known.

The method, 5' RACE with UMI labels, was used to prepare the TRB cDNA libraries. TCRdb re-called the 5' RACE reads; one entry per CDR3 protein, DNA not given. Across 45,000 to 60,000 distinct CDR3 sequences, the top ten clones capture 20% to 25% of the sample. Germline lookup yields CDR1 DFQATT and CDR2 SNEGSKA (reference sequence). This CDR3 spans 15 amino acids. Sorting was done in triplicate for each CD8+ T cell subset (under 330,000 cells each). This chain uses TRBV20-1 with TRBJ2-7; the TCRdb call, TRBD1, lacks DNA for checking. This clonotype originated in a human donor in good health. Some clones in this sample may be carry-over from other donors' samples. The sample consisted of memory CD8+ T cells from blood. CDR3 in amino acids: CSARVQGGSSYEQYF.